The subject of this entry is one T cell receptor (beta chain). No antigen is known for it. These data originate in a study of T cell repertoires in cytomegalovirus infection. On the study more broadly: Shared public TCR beta signatures pointed to both CMV infection and a matching HLA type. Study-level results: The study identified carriers of CMV plus the relevant HLA from cumulative public TCR beta family frequency. CMV-specific TCR beta clonotypes restricted by HLA-C dominated the ex vivo response.

Looked up from germline, CDR1 is SGHTA and CDR2 is FQGNSA. This CDR3 has 15 residues. Trimming took 5 bases from V and 3 from J, leaving 16 bases between them. TCRdb reanalysed the reads using MiXCR and keeps one entry per CDR3 protein. Of around 49,000 distinct CDR3 sequences listed, around a fifth are singletons. The sample here was CD8+ T cells from cultured PBMCs, taken from culture after CMV antigen stimulation. The chain links TRBV7-2 to TRBJ2-5; tentative D call: TRBD2 (6 bases). This sequence originates from a human donor in good health (CMV status not recorded). Some clones in this sample may be carry-over from other donors' samples. CDR3 bases: TGTGCCAGCAGCCTCAACTGGGGGGTCGAAGAGACCCAGTACTTC. Translated: CASSLNWGVEETQYF.